This note documents a single T cell receptor beta chain sequence. Its antigen is unknown. The J segment lost 2 bases and the V segment lost 5 bases, leaving 10 bases of the junction unmatched. The germline CDR1 and CDR2 sequences are LNHDA and SQIVND (reference sequence). This CDR3 has 16 amino acids. The record originates from a study of graft-versus-host responses after intestinal transplantation. Study in general: Recipients uniformly received anti-thymocyte globulin induction, followed by tacrolimus and steroids for approximately 3 years.

Repertoires were generated with immunoSEQ multiplex PCR, while TCRdb's copy carries only in-frame clones and drops some. Among 130,000 or so clones listed, approximately 90% were seen once. Study-wide points: Early post-transplant falls in HvG clones accompanied the peak levels of circulating GvH clones. Recipient marrow contained GvH clones, some of which appeared first in ileum or blood. Across patients carrying graft-donor T cell macrochimerism, allografts held high graft-versus-host to host-versus-graft clonal ratios.

The V call is TRBV19, the J call TRBJ2-7; TRBD1 agrees at 9 bases. The sequence derives from a human donor who received an intestinal transplant. This sample comprised unstimulated CD4+ T cells sorted from spleen or lymph node cells, obtained before intestinal transplant. The CDR3 region is CASSSWGQGRPYEQYF. In DNA, the CDR3 is TGTGCCAGTAGTTCCTGGGGACAGGGTAGGCCCTACGAGCAGTACTTC. The variable domain in full, completed from reference TRBV19 and TRBJ2-7, reads DGGITQSPKYLFRKEGQNVTLSCEQNLNHDAMYWYRQDPGQGLRLIYYSQIVNDFQKGDIAEGYSVSREKKESFPLTVTSAQKNPTAFYLCASSSWGQGRPYEQYFGPGTRLTVT.